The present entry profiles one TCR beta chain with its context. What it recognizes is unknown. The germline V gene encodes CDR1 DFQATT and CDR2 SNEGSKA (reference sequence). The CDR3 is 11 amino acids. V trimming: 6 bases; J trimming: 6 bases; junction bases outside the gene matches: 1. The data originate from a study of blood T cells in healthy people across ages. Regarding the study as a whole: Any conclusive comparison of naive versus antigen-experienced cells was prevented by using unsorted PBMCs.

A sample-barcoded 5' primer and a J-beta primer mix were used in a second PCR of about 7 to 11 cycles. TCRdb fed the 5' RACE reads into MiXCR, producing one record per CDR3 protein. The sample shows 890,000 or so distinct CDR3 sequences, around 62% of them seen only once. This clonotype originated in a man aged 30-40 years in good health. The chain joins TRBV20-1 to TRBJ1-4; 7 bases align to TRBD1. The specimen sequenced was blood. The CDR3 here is CSADRDEKLFF. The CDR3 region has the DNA TGCAGTGCCGACAGGGATGAAAAACTGTTTTTT.